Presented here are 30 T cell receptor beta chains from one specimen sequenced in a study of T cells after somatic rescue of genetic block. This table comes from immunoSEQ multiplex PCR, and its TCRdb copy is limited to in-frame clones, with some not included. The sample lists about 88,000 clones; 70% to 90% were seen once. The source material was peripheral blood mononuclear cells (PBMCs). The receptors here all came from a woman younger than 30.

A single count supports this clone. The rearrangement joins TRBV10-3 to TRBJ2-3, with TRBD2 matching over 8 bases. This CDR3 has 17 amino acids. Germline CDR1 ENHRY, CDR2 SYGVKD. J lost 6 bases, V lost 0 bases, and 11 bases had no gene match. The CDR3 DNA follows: TGTGCCATCAGTGAGTCTTCAGGAGCGGGAGTGTGGGATACGCAGTATTTT. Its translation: CAISESSGAGVWDTQYF.

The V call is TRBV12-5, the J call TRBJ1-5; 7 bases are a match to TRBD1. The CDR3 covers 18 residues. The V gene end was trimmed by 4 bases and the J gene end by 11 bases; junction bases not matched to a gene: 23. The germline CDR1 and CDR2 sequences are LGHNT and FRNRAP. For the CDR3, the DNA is TGTGCTAGTGGTTCGTCCCCTCCAAGGGACAGCTCCCGAGGGGCCCAGCATTTT. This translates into CASGSSPPRDSSRGAQHF.

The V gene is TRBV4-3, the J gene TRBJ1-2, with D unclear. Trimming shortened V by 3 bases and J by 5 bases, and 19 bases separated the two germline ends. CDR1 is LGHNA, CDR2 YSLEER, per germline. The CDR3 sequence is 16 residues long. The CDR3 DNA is TGCGCCAGCAGCCAGGTTGAGAGAGGAGAACAGTATGGCTACACCTTC. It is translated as CASSQVERGEQYGYTF.

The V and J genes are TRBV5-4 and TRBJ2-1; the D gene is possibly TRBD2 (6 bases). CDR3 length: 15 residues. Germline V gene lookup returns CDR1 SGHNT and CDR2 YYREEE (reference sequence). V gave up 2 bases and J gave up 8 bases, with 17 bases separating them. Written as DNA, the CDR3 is TGTGCCAGCAGCTTTCGGCTAGCGATGTTCGATGAGCAGTTCTTC. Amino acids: CASSFRLAMFDEQFF.

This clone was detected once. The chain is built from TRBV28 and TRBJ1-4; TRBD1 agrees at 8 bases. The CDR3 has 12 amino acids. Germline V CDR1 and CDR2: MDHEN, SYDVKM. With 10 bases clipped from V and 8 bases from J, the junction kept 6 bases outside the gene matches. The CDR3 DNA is TGTGCCACCGTGACAGGGGCCGAAAAACTGTTTTTT. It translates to CATVTGAEKLFF.

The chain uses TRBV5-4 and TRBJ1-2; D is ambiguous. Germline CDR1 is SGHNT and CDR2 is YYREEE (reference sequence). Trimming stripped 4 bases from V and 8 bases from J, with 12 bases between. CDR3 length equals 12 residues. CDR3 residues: CASSPGLEGYTF. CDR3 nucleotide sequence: TGTGCCAGCAGCCCGGGCCTTGAGGGCTACACCTTC. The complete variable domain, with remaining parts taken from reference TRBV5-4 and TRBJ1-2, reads ETGVTQSPTHLIKTRGQQVTLRCSSQSGHNTVSWYQQALGQGPQFIFQYYREEENGRGNFPPRFSGLQFPNYSSELNVNALELDDSALYLCASSPGLEGYTFGSGTRLTVV.

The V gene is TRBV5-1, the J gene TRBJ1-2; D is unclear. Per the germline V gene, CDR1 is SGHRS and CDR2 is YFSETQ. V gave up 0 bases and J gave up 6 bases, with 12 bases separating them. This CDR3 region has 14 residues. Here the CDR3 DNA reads TGCGCCAGCAGCTTGGACGGTATCGCGGATGGCTACACCTTC. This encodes CASSLDGIADGYTF.

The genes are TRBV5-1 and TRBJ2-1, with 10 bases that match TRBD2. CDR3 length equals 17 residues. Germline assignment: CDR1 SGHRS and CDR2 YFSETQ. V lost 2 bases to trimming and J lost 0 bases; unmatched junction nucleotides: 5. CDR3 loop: CASSLLAGTGSYNEQFF. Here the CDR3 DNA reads TGCGCCAGCAGCTTACTAGCGGGAACGGGCTCCTACAATGAGCAGTTCTTC.

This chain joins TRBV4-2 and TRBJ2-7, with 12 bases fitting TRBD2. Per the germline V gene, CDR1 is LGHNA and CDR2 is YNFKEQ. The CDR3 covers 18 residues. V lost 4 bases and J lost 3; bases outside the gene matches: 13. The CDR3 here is CASSLLASGGEVGYEQYF. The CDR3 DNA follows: TGTGCCAGCAGCCTCCTGGCTAGCGGGGGGGAAGTAGGCTACGAGCAGTACTTC.

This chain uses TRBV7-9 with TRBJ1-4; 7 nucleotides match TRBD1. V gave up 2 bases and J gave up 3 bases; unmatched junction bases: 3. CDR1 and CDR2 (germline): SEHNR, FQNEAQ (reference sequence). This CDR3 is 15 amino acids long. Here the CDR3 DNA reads TGTGCCAGCAGCTTATTGGGACAGTCTAATGAAAAACTGTTTTTT. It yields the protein CASSLLGQSNEKLFF. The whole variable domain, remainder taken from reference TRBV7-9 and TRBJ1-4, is DTGVSQNPRHKITKRGQNVTFRCDPISEHNRLYWYRQTLGQGPEFLTYFQNEAQLEKSRLLSDRFSAERPKGSFSTLEIQRTEQGDSAMYLCASSLLGQSNEKLFFGSGTQLSVL.

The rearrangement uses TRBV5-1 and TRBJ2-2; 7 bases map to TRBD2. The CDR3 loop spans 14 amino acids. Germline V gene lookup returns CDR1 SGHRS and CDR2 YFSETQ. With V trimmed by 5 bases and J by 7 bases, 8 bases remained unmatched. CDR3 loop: CASRDGRLVGELFF. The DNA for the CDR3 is TGCGCCAGCAGAGACGGGAGGTTGGTCGGGGAGCTGTTTTTT.

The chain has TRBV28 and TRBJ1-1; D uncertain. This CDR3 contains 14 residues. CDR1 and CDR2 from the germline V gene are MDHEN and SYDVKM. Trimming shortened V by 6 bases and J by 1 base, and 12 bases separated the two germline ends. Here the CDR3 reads CASSPPTPNTEAFF. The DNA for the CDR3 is TGTGCCAGCAGCCCACCCACACCGAACACTGAAGCTTTCTTT.

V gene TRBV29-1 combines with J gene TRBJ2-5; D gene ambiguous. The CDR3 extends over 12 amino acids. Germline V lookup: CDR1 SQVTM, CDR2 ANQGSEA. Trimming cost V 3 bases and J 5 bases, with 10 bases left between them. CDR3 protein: CSVDSGRETQYF. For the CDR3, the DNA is TGCAGCGTTGATTCCGGTCGGGAGACCCAGTACTTC.

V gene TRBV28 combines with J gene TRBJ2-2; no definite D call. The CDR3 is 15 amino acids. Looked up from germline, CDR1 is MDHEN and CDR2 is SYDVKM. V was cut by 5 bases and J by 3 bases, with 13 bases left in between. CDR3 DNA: TGTGCCAGCAGTCTCCTAGAGATAGACACCGGGGAGCTGTTTTTT. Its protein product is CASSLLEIDTGELFF.

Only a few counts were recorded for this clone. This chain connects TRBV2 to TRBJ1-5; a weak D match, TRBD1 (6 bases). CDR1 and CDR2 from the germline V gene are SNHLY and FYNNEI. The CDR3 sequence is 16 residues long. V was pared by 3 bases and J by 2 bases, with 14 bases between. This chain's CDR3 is CASSDLQGRGNQPQHF. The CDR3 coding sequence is TGTGCCAGCAGTGATCTACAGGGTCGGGGCAATCAGCCCCAGCATTTT.

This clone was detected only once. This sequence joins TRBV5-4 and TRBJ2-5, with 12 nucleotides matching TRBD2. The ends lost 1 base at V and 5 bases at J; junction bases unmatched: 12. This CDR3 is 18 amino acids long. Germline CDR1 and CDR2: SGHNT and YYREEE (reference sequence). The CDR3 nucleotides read TGTGCCAGCAGCTTGATAATTGGACTAGCGGGATTTACGGAGACCCAGTACTTC. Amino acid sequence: CASSLIIGLAGFTETQYF.

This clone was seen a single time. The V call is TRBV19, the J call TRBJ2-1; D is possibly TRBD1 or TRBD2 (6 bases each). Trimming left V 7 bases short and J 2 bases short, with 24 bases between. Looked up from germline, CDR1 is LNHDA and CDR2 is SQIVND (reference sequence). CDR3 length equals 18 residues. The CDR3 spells CASIPGGGTGSPYNEQFF. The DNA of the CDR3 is TGTGCCAGTATCCCCGGGGGCGGAACGGGTTCGCCCTACAATGAGCAGTTCTTC. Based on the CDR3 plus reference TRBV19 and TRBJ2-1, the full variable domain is DGGITQSPKYLFRKEGQNVTLSCEQNLNHDAMYWYRQDPGQGLRLIYYSQIVNDFQKGDIAEGYSVSREKKESFPLTVTSAQKNPTAFYLCASIPGGGTGSPYNEQFFGPGTRLTVL.

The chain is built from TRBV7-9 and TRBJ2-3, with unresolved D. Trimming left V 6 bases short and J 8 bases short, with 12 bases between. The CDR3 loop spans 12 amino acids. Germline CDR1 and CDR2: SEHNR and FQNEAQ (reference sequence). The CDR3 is CASRSIPITQYF. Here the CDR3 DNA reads TGTGCCAGCAGGTCCATCCCAATTACGCAGTATTTT. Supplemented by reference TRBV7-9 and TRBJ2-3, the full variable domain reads DTGVSQNPRHKITKRGQNVTFRCDPISEHNRLYWYRQTLGQGPEFLTYFQNEAQLEKSRLLSDRFSAERPKGSFSTLEIQRTEQGDSAMYLCASRSIPITQYFGPGTRLTVL.

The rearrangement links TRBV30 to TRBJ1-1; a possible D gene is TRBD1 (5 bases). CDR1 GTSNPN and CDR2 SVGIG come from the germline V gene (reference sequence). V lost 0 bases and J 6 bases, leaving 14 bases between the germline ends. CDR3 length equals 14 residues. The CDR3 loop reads CAWSVRAGRAEAFF. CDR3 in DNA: TGTGCCTGGAGTGTACGGGCAGGGCGGGCTGAAGCTTTCTTT. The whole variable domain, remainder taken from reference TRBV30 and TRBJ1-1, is SQTIHQWPATLVQPVGSPLSLECTVEGTSNPNLYWYRQAAGRGLQLLFYSVGIGQISSEVPQNLSASRPQDRQFILSSKKLLLSDSGFYLCAWSVRAGRAEAFFGQGTRLTVV.

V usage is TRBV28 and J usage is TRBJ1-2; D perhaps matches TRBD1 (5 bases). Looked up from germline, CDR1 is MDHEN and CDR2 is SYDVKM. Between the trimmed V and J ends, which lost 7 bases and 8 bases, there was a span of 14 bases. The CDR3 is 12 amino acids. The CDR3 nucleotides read TGTGCCAGCACCCTCGGGGGTGGAGGCTACACCTTC. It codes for CASTLGGGGYTF.

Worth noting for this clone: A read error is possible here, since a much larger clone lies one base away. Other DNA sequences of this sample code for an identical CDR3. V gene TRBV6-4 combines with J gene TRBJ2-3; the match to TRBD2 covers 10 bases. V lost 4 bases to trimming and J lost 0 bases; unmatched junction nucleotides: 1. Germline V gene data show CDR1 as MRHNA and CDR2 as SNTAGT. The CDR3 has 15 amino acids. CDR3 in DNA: TGTGCCAGCAGTGCGACTAGCGGGAGCACAGATACGCAGTATTTT. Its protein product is CASSATSGSTDTQYF.

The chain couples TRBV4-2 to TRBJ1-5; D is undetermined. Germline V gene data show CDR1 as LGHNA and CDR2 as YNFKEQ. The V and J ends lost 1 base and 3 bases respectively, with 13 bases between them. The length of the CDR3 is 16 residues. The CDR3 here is CASSQGGREFNQPQHF. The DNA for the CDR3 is TGTGCCAGCAGCCAAGGGGGTAGGGAGTTCAATCAGCCCCAGCATTTT.

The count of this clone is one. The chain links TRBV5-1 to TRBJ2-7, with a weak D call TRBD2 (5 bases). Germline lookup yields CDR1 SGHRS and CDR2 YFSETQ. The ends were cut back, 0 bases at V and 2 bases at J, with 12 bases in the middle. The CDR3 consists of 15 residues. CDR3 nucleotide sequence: TGCGCCAGCAGCTTGGCGGTAGCGACCACCTACGAGCAGTACTTC. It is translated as CASSLAVATTYEQYF.

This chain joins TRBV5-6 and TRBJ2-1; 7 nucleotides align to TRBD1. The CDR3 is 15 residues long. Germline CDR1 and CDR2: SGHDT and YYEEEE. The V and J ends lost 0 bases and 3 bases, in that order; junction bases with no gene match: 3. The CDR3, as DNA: TGTGCCAGCAGCTTGGTCCGACAGGGCTACAATGAGCAGTTCTTC. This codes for CASSLVRQGYNEQFF. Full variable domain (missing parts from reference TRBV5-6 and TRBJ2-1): DAGVTQSPTHLIKTRGQQVTLRCSPKSGHDTVSWYQQALGQGPQFIFQYYEEEERQRGNFPDRFSGHQFPNYSSELNVNALLLGDSALYLCASSLVRQGYNEQFFGPGTRLTVL.

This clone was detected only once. CDR3 DNA: TGCAGCGTGACTCAGCGGGAGGGCCGCACCGGGGAGCTGTTTTTT. It is translated as CSVTQREGRTGELFF. This sequence joins TRBV29-1 and TRBJ2-2; 10 nucleotides align to TRBD2. CDR1 and CDR2 (germline): SQVTM, ANQGSEA. Germline trimming cut 6 bases from V and 4 bases from J; bases unmatched to any gene: 8. The CDR3 consists of 15 residues.

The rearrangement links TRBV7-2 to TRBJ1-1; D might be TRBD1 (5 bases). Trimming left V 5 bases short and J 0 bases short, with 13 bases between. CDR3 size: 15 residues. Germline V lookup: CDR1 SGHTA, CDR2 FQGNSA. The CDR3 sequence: CASSGGIFMNTEAFF. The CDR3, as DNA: TGTGCCAGCAGCGGGGGGATTTTCATGAACACTGAAGCTTTCTTT.

The DNA for the CDR3 is TGTGCCAGCAGGACCGGGACAGGGGGCTTGTTGTCCTACAATGAGCAGTTCTTC. Amino acids: CASRTGTGGLLSYNEQFF. The V gene is TRBV5-6, the J gene TRBJ2-1, with 12 bases lining up with TRBD1. J was trimmed by 1 base and V by 5 bases; bases with no gene match: 10. Germline assignment: CDR1 SGHDT and CDR2 YYEEEE. This CDR3 contains 18 residues.

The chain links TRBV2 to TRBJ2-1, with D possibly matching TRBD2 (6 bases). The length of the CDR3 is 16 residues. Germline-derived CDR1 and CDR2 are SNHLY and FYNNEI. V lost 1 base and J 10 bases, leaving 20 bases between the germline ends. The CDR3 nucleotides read TGTGCCAGCAGTGAAGGGTGGGGCGGGAAGGCTGGGGAGCAGTTCTTC. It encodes CASSEGWGGKAGEQFF. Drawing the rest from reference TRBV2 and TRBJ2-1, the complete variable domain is EPEVTQTPSHQVTQMGQEVILRCVPISNHLYFYWYRQILGQKVEFLVSFYNNEISEKSEIFDDQFSVERPDGSNFTLKIRSTKLEDSAMYFCASSEGWGGKAGEQFFGPGTRLTVL.

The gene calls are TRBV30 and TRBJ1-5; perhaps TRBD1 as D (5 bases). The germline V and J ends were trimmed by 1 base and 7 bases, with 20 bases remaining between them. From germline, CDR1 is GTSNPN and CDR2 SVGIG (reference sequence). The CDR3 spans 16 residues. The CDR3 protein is CAWSGPGVGGSQPQHF. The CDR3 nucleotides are TGTGCCTGGAGTGGTCCGGGGGTTGGTGGAAGCCAGCCCCAGCATTTT.

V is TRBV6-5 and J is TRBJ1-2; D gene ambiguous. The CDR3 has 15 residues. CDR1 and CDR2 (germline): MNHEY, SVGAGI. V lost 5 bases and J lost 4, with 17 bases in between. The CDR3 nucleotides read TGTGCCAGCAGTATCCACCCGGGCGGAGGCTATGGCTACACCTTC. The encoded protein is CASSIHPGGGYGYTF.